This TCR beta chain was found in a study of identical twins. Findings of the study overall: The more abundant beta clonotypes in cord blood had fewer insertions, and memory repertoires did not show this.

TCRdb re-called the 5' RACE reads through MiXCR, storing one row per CDR3 protein. The table includes 270,000 or so distinct CDR3 sequences, about 8.3% detected once. As regards this clonotype: The antigen is unknown.

The CDR3 covers 12 residues. The germline gives CDR1 DFQATT, CDR2 SNEGSKA (reference sequence). These sequences were also reported in another study, on yellow fever vaccine responses in identical twins.

This TCR was recovered from a woman between 18 and 29 years old in good health. Sequencing used CD8+ T cells sorted from blood. The chain uses TRBV20-1 and TRBJ2-3, with D possibly being TRBD1 (5 bases). The CDR3 here is CRAGKGTDTQYF. Here the CDR3 DNA reads TGCAGGGCAGGGAAGGGCACAGATACGCAGTATTTT.